Here is one T cell receptor beta chain with its context. No antigen is known for it. One end of the junction is discordant with germline, which a read error may explain. These data originate in a study of blood T cells in healthy people across ages. The CDR3 length is 14 residues. CDR1 MNHEY and CDR2 SMNVEV come from the germline V gene (reference sequence). Study-wide points: Versus aged donors, long-lived donors had higher diversity and more naive CD4+ cells.

PCR was performed a second time for about 7 to 11 cycles using a sample-barcoded 5' primer and a J-beta primer mix. One entry per CDR3 protein, called by TCRdb with MiXCR from the 5' RACE reads. The sample records roughly 1.9 million distinct CDR3 sequences, about two fifths being singletons. The donors, healthy Caucasians from Russia, were aged about 6 to 100. This sequence joins TRBV27 and TRBJ2-1; no reliable D call. Sequencing was done on a sample of blood. This sequence was found in a human donor in good health. The CDR3 is CAGRIVSSYNEQFF. DNA of the CDR3: TGTGCCGGCAGGATCGTAAGCTCCTACAATGAGCAGTTCTTC.